What follows is one T cell receptor beta chain and its context. Antigen unknown. This sample was taken from a study of cytomegalovirus exposure and HLA in healthy donors. Study observations and caveats: The study put 160 or so TCR beta chains on its list as cytomegalovirus-associated. One cluster of highly shared sequence variants probably arose as a sequencing artifact. The HLA-A and HLA-B alleles of most subjects were reportedly predicted accurately from TCR beta sequences. An analysis was carried out later, and it reportedly showed fewer N-insertions in an Asian-associated ancestry cluster than the approximately 700-donor mean.

The PCR employed 60 Vbeta primers together with 13 Jbeta primers. The method was immunoSEQ multiplex PCR; TCRdb's version includes in-frame clones alone and lacks a portion of them. The repertoire holds 25,000 to 35,000 clones, with roughly 60% as singletons. The V end was cut by 4 bases, the J end by 0 bases, with 16 bases between. The CDR3 loop spans 17 amino acids. The V gene's germline CDR1 is GTSNPN and CDR2 SVGIG (reference sequence). The origin of this receptor is a man in his fifties or sixties in good health and CMV-seropositive. Sequences were obtained from PBMCs. The chain links TRBV30 to TRBJ2-6, with D maybe TRBD1 (5 bases). The CDR3 DNA reads TGTGCCTGGACCGGCGGCAGGGTCAGCTCTGGGGCCAACGTCCTGACTTTC. Translated: CAWTGGRVSSGANVLTF.